This entry concerns a single TCR beta chain. CDR3 length: 17 amino acids. Germline loops: CDR1 SNHLY, CDR2 FYNNEI. Trimming shortened V by 1 base and J by 5 bases, and 19 bases separated the two germline ends. A library of TCRbeta sequences, prepared with unique molecular identifiers, was generated. TCRdb re-called the PCR reads with MiXCR, one entry per CDR3 protein. This sample yields a few hundred thousand distinct CDR3 sequences, of which roughly 16% are seen a single time; approximately 28% belongs to the top ten. This entry is derived from a study of T-cell reconstitution after alpha-beta-depleted transplantation in children.

This clonotype was obtained from a boy under two years old who had a stem cell transplant for Wiskott-Aldrich syndrome, so the T cells may come from the graft donor. The rearrangement uses TRBV2 and TRBJ2-3; the D gene is possibly TRBD2 (7 bases). The sequencing here drew on PBMCs, mostly from graft donor cells, taken 360 days after TCRalphabeta/CD19-depleted stem cell transplant. CDR3 region: CASSEVAAGAPGDTQYF. The CDR3 DNA follows: TGTGCCAGCAGTGAAGTGGCCGCGGGGGCCCCGGGAGATACGCAGTATTTT. Full variable domain (rest looked up from reference TRBV2 and TRBJ2-3): EPEVTQTPSHQVTQMGQEVILRCVPISNHLYFYWYRQILGQKVEFLVSFYNNEISEKSEIFDDQFSVERPDGSNFTLKIRSTKLEDSAMYFCASSEVAAGAPGDTQYFGPGTRLTVL.